This T cell receptor beta chain came from a study of tumor-infiltrating lymphocytes in primary liver carcinoma. About the study: Patients included men and women of 30 to 69 years. Stage T1-T3 N0M0 tumors measured roughly 4.2 to 10 cm at most. Samples returned roughly 3.5 to 8 million productive TCRbeta reads each. Read depth did not differ significantly between tissue types. Regarding the study as a whole: Between tumor regions, pairs overlapped more than tumor-adjacent and tumor-blood pairs did.

The blood RNA (from unsorted whole blood) was obtained, and germline DNA was also extracted. CDR3 length: 15 residues. Per germline, CDR1 MNHEY and CDR2 SVGAGI. Using a constant-region primer together with ProtoScript II reverse transcriptase, TCR beta cDNA was made from about 500 ng of total RNA. Three rounds of nested multiplex PCR with slightly modified ARM-PCR produced TCR beta libraries. PCR rounds one and two used TRBV1-TRBV30 forward primers with a C-beta reverse primer for 10 cycles each. TCRdb re-called the multiplex PCR reads with MiXCR, one entry per CDR3 protein. Of 300,000 to 400,000 distinct CDR3 sequences listed, over 55% were seen once; the top ten hold roughly 9%. With regard to this clonotype: Its antigen is currently unknown. The junction differs from germline at one of its ends, possibly a read error.

This receptor was identified in a man aged 40-49 years with primary liver carcinoma and hepatitis B virus infection. The chain combines TRBV6-5 with TRBJ2-3, with 7 positions matching TRBD2. The sample comprised peripheral blood. CDR3 sequence: CVSSYMRSGGLTQYF. The DNA for the CDR3 is TGTGTCAGCAGCTACATGCGGTCGGGGGGACTTACGCAGTATTTT.